This T cell receptor beta chain is drawn from a study of neurological immune-mediated disorders. For the study at large: Multiple sclerosis patients numbering around 35 comprised around 31 relapsing-remitting and 3 secondary progressive patients.

Synthesis of cDNA was accomplished via 5'RACE employing 10-nucleotide random UMIs. TCRdb processed the 5' RACE reads anew with MiXCR; each CDR3 protein has one entry. The profile covers about 62,000 distinct CDR3 sequences, with under 5.5% appearing a single time and roughly 3.2% taken by the ten largest. This clonotype was seen ten or more times. V dropped 6 bases and J dropped 3 bases, with 17 bases sitting between them. CDR1 and CDR2 (germline): DFQATT, SNEGSKA (reference sequence). There are 14 residues in the CDR3. The J gene is TRBJ2-5, the V gene TRBV20-1; unclear D gene. The sequencing sample was made of PBMCs. This clonotype originated in a woman aged 50 to 60 with multiple sclerosis. This chain's CDR3 is CSASETWRKETQYF. The CDR3 DNA sequence: TGCAGTGCCAGCGAGACCTGGCGGAAAGAGACCCAGTACTTC.